The present T cell receptor (beta chain) was sequenced within a study of cytomegalovirus exposure and HLA in healthy donors. As for the study in general: Researchers found that just over 80% of 300 to 450 genotyped donors fell within the Caucasian-associated ancestry cluster. General study results and limits: Analyses of presence and absence presupposed an approximately uniform sequencing depth across donors. In a later analysis, at a false discovery rate of 0.05, fewer than 20,000 TCR beta sequences were associated with HLA alleles.

CDR1 is MNHEY and CDR2 is SVGAGI in the germline V gene. The CDR3 has 15 residues. Germline trimming cut 2 bases from V and 4 bases from J; bases unmatched to any gene: 6. Researchers ran the PCR with 60 Vbeta and 13 Jbeta primers. Method: immunoSEQ multiplex PCR; TCRdb's copy keeps in-frame clones and lacks some. This table holds 100,000 to 150,000 clones, approximately 77% found once. With regard to this clone: Its cognate antigen is unknown.

The sequence was collected from a man aged 18 to 29 in good health and CMV-seronegative. The rearrangement joins TRBV6-5 to TRBJ1-2; 8 nucleotides align to TRBD1. Sequencing used PBMCs. Written as DNA, the CDR3 is TGTGCCAGCAGTTACGAAGAGACAGGGGTCTATGGCTACACCTTC. Translation gives CASSYEETGVYGYTF.